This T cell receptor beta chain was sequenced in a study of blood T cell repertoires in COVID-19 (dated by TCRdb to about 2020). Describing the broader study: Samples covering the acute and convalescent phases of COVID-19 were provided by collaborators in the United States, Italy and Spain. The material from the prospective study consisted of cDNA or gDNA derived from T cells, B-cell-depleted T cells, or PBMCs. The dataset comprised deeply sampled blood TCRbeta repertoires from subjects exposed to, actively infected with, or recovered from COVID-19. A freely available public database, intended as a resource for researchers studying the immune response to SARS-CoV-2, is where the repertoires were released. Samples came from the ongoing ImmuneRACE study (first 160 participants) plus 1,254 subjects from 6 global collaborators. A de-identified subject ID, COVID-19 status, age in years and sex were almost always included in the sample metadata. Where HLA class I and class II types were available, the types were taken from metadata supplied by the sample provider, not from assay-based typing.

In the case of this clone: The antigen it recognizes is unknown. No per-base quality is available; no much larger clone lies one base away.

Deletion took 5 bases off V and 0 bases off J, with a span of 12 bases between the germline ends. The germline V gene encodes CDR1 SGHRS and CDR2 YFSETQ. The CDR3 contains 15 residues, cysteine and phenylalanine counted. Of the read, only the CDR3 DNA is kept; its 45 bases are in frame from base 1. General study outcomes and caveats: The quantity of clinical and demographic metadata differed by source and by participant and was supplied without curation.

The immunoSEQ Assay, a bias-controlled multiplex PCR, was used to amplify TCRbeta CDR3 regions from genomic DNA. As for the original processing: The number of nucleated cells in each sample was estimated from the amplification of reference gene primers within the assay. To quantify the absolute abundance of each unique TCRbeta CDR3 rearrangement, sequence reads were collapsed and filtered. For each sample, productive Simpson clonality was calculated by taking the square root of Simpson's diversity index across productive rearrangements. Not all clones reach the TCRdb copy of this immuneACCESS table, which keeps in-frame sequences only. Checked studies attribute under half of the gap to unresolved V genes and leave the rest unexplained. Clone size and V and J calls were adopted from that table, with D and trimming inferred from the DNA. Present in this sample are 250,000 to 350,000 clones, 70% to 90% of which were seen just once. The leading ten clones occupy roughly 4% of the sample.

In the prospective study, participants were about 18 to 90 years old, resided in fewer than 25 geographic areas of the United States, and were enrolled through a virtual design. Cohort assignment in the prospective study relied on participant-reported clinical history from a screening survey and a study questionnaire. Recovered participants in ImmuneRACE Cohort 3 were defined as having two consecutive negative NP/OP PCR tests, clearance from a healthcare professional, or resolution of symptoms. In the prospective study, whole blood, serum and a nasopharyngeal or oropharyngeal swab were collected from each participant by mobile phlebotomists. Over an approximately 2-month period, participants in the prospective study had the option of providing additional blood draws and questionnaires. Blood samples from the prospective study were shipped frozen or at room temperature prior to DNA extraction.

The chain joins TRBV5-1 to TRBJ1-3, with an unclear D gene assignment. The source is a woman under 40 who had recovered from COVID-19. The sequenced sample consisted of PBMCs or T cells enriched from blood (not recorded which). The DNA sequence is TGCGCCAGCAGGTCCGAGGAGCTCTCTGGAAACACCATATATTTT. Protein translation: CASRSEELSGNTIYF.